This T cell receptor beta chain was retrieved from a study of blood T cell repertoires in COVID-19. Study background: Samples came from the United States, Italy and Spain, spanning acute and convalescent COVID-19. Sources were T cells, B-cell-depleted T cells, or PBMCs; the material itself was cDNA or gDNA.

In the source study's methods: Reference gene primer amplification gave estimated nucleated cell counts. Using immunoSEQ multiplex PCR, the repertoire was profiled, and TCRdb retains in-frame clones only, with some absent. For V, J and clone size, that table is used; D and trimming come from the DNA. The data show over 65,000 clones, approximately 87% seen once. V was cut by 5 bases and J by 0 bases, with 11 bases left in between. The CDR3 sequence is 15 residues long. The germline gives CDR1 MNHEY, CDR2 SMNVEV (reference sequence). This clone was seen just once. The TCR comes from a human donor in a cohort sampled during active COVID-19. The sequencing sample was made of peripheral blood. This chain links TRBV27 with TRBJ2-1, with D maybe TRBD2 (6 bases). CDR3 nucleotides: TGTGCCAGCAGTCCCGCGGGGAGCTCCTACAATGAGCAGTTCTTC. Residues: CASSPAGSSYNEQFF.